This T cell receptor (beta chain) emerged from a study of identical twins. General study results and limits: Models came in too low on out-of-frame TCR alpha sharing in monozygotic twins.

TCRdb ran MiXCR on the 5' RACE reads and lists one entry per CDR3 protein. The sample consists of 450,000 or so distinct CDR3 sequences, 11% to 15% of them appearing once. CDR3 length: 13 residues. Trimming at V came to 9 bases and at J to 1 base, leaving 4 bases not matched to a gene. Germline V gene lookup returns CDR1 LNHDA and CDR2 SQIVND (reference sequence). A word on this clonotype: Its specificity is not known.

The same specimen was also included in a second study, on yellow fever vaccine responses in identical twins.

This TCR came from a woman aged 18-35 years in good health. Sequencing was carried out using CD4+ T cells sorted from blood. J is TRBJ2-7 and V is TRBV19, with TRBD1 identical over 9 bases. The CDR3 DNA sequence: TGTGCCAGCGGGACAGGGTTTTCCTACGAGCAGTACTTC. Translating it yields CASGTGFSYEQYF.